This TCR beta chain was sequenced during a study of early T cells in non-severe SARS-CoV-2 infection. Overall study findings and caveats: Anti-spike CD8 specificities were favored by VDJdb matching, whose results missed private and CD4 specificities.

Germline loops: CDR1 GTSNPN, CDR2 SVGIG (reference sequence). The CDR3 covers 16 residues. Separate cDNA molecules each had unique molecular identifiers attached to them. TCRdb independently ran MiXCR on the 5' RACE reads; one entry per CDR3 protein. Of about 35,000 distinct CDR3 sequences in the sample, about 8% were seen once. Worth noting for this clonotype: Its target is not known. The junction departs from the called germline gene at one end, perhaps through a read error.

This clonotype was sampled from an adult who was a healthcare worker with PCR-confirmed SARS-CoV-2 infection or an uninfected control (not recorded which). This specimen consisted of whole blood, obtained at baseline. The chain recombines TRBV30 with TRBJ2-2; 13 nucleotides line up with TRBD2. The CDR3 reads CVWSGLAGEGTGELFF. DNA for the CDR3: TGTGTCTGGAGCGGACTAGCGGGGGAAGGGACCGGGGAGCTGTTTTTT.